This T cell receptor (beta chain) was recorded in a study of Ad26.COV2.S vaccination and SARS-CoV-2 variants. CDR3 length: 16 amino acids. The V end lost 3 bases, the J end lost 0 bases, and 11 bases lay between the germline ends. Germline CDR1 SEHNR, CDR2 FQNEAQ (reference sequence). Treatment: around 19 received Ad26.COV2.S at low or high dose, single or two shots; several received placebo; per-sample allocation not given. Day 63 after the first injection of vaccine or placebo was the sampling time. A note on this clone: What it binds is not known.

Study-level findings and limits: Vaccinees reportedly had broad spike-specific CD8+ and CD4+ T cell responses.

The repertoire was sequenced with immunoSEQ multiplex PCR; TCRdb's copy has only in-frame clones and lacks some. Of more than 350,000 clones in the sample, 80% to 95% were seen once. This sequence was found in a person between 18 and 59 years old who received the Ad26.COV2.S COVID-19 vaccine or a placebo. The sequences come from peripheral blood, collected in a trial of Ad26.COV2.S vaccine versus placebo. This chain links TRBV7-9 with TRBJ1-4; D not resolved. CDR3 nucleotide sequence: TGTGCCAGCAGCTTTACGGGGTTTTCAACTAATGAAAAACTGTTTTTT. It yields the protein CASSFTGFSTNEKLFF.